This T cell receptor beta chain was retrieved from a study of cytomegalovirus exposure and HLA in healthy donors (dated by TCRdb to the late 2010s). As for the study more broadly: An earlier analysis of roughly 610 of the donors reported about 300 Gb of sequence data and around 100 million unique TCR beta sequences obtained from roughly 180 million T cells. An early release covering roughly 600 HLA-typed donors comprised approximately 290 gigabases of sequencing data and approximately 85 million unique TCR sequences. Of the 300 to 400 genotyped donors, around 81% fell in the genetic ancestry cluster associated with self-reported Caucasian donors. The aim of the study was to test whether cataloging public T cell receptors could identify signatures of past pathogen exposure. The T cell repertoires of around 730 subjects were profiled by immunosequencing and related to cytomegalovirus serostatus. In addition to the first cohort of 650 to 800 subjects, a separate validation cohort of over 90 different subjects was used. To predict cytomegalovirus infection status, the study brought together high-throughput TCR immunosequencing, statistical association of individual TCRs with disease status, and machine learning. A later analysis re-analyzed previously published TCR beta repertoires from 666 donors and added high-resolution HLA genotyping to study TCR occurrence patterns. The later analysis used no new phenotypic data to find candidate immune exposures, relying instead on TCR beta sequences and their occurrence across donors. An earlier analysis of around 580 of the donors used high-throughput TCR beta sequencing to judge whether each TCR beta V gene segment behaved as functional or pseudogenic. Alongside the repertoire data, information on donor age, sex, ethnicity and CMV serostatus was compiled. A later genetic analysis took genome-wide SNP genotypes for about 55% of the roughly 700 donors and used that subset as a discovery cohort. Every discovery cohort repertoire had been produced on one sequencing platform. HLA typing included class I and class II loci at four-digit resolution. The number of donors typed differed by locus, with roughly 620-630 for A, B, C, DRB1 and DQB1, approximately 500 for DQA1, 606 for DPA1, and approximately 470 for DPB1. Roughly 5 DR-DQ haplotypes were treated as single units for association and clustering because of strong linkage in the cohort. On average, around 200,000 unique TCR beta nucleotide sequences were sequenced per donor among about 400 genotyped donors of the cohort, with about 19% of those sequences being non-productive.

The germline V gene (reference sequence) gives CDR1 as MNHEY and CDR2 as SMNVEV. V is pared back by 0 bases and J by 6 bases, with 9 bases lying between the germline termini. The CDR3, from cysteine to phenylalanine, totals 15 residues. Of the read, only the CDR3 DNA is kept; its 45 bases are in frame from base 1. In this sample, this clone turned up a few times. No cognate antigen has been identified for it. No much larger clone is present one base from it, and per-base qualities are unavailable. Library prep was done by the immunoSEQ multiplex PCR assay. For the multiplex PCR, a mixture combining 60 forward primers for TCR Vbeta segments and 13 reverse primers for TCR Jbeta segments was used. The CDR3 region of rearranged TCR beta genes was amplified from genomic DNA by a multiplex PCR assay. On the Illumina HiSeq System, the amplified TCR beta libraries were sequenced as 87-base-pair reads. Turning to the authors' computational methods: Across the 700 or so repertoires, a later analysis counted 60 million to 90 million unique TCR beta chains, 9.5 million to 12 million of which were shared by at least two donors. To remove PCR and sequencing errors, raw reads were error-corrected and collapsed into unique sequences using a nearest-neighbor algorithm that merged closely related sequences. Alignment of CDR3 sequences to IMGT reference sequences was used to assign V, D and J gene segments. Each retained sequence needed at least a six-nucleotide match to both a V gene segment and a J gene segment. A rearrangement was called productive if the CDR3 had no stop codons and remained in frame with V and J, and every other rearrangement was called non-productive. CDR3 was defined by IMGT convention, running from the second conserved V-encoded cysteine to the conserved J-encoded phenylalanine. The earlier analysis of more than 450 of the donors excluded sequences that lacked an unambiguous match to a single V gene segment. An earlier analysis of fewer than 750 of the donors called V segments functional above 56.7% productive rearrangements and segregating when the between-donor standard deviation exceeded 5%. To diagnose cytomegalovirus status from the catalog of TCR beta chain sequences, a statistical classification framework was built. In a later analysis, TCR nucleotide sequences were compared against IMGT/GENE-DB human TR gene sequences so that V and J genes could be assigned. The TCRdist pipeline was used in a later analysis to assign CDR3 sequences and most-parsimonious VDJ recombination scenarios. A later analysis defined each TCR beta chain by its CDR3 amino acid sequence plus V-gene family, and excluded reads lacking a unique V-gene family. In a later analysis, 450 to 600 highly shared, low-generation-probability nucleotide sequences were removed to address suspected cross-contamination and a sequencing artifact. In a later analysis, a clonal expansion index was calculated for each public chain from normalized within-repertoire ranks of inferred template counts. A later analysis computed generation probabilities with a VDJ recombination model fitted to out-of-frame rearrangements, and checked the results against IGoR. In a later analysis, TCR-TCR, TCR-HLA and TCR-CMV co-occurrence was scored with hypergeometric tests, and a repertoire-size bias correction was applied to TCR pairs. A later analysis estimated false discovery rates by permuting HLA or CMV assignments 20 times. A later analysis grouped co-occurring TCRs with DBSCAN, adding TCRdist sequence similarity when clustering within HLA-allele-positive subsets. Repertoires with fewer than 30,000 or more than 120,000 public chains, plus five repertoires with anomalous nucleotide sharing, were excluded from co-occurrence clustering. The table comes from immuneACCESS by way of TCRdb, which keeps in-frame sequences with V and J called. Part of the clones is missing from these tables; in studies checked, under half for an unresolved V gene and the rest for unknown reasons. V and J calls and clone size are copied from that table; D and trimming were computed from the DNA. Counted in this sample were about 200,000 clones; 9.5% to 15% of them appeared once. About 7.8% of the sample belongs to the ten largest clones.

Points the paper makes about the study in general: This cohort had only TCR beta chains sequenced, and the lack of alpha or paired-chain data limited which features could be detected. In vitro tests confirmed that a few of the cytomegalovirus-associated TCR beta chains recognize cytomegalovirus antigens. According to a later genetic analysis, donors in an Asian-associated ancestry cluster had fewer N-insertions in productive TCRs than the approximately 700-donor mean. Some IMGT-functional V segments, including TRBV6-2 and TRBV6-3, could not be distinguished by the 87-base-pair reads and were therefore excluded. It was suggested by the authors that the approach could potentially be generalized to other disease states and immunological phenotypes. In a later analysis, HLA-associated TCR beta chains were found to be more clonally expanded and to have lower generation probabilities than equally common non-associated chains. At a false discovery rate of 0.05, a later analysis linked under 20,000 TCR beta sequences to specific HLA alleles. In a later analysis, TCR association rates were found to vary across HLA loci, with the most associated TCRs seen for DRB1 alleles and the fewest for HLA-C alleles. Most CMV-associated TCR beta chains appeared to be HLA-restricted in a later analysis, and the HLA associations seemed to be driven largely by CMV exposure. A later analysis reported that several top co-occurrence clusters appeared linked to parvovirus B19, influenza, CMV and Epstein-Barr virus. Linkage disequilibrium might explain the correlated functional status among segregating V segments, but an unknown experimental factor could not be excluded. Assigning TCR associations to individual alleles was difficult when HLA alleles, especially DR and DQ, strongly co-occurred. A total of 150 to 200 TCR beta chains were listed by the study as associated with cytomegalovirus. For the cohort, immune exposure information was limited to CMV serostatus. A further reported finding was that TCR beta sequences accurately predicted the HLA-A and HLA-B alleles for most subjects in the first cohort. Roughly uniform sequencing depth across donors was assumed in presence/absence analyses, although this assumption may not hold. Most TCR sequences were seen in very few donors, while some public TCRs were found in many individuals. In an earlier analysis of 587 of the donors, most TCR beta V segments appeared in productive rearrangements about 90% or about 30% of the time, broadly matching IMGT annotations. Because counts were too low, approximately 15 rarely observed V segments, including chromosome 9 orphons, were excluded from the earlier analysis of 587 of the donors. In a later genetic analysis, a missense DCLRE1C variant was associated with V-gene and J-gene trimming of TCR beta chains, and the association was replicated in an independent cohort. The sequencing pipeline was judged likely to have produced a cluster of highly shared sequence variants as a technical artifact. The classifier was reported to diagnose cytomegalovirus status with high specificity and sensitivity in both the original cohort and the validation cohort. Because HLA typing was unavailable for some donors at each locus, only the typed subset was used in association tests.

The cohort comprised 666 healthy bone marrow donors. All cohort members were sampled while nominally healthy, although unrecorded immune exposures were likely present. The donor was CMV seropositive and belonged to the group of a few hundred seropositive cohort members. Each donor provided a peripheral blood sample, and peripheral blood mononuclear cells were used for TCR beta sequencing. The Qiagen DNeasy Blood Extraction Kit was used to extract genomic DNA from the blood cell samples. The clonotype was recovered from a man aged 50-60 years in good health and CMV-seropositive. Recombination joined TRBV27 with TRBJ1-6; the D gene is unclear. Sequenced input: PBMCs. DNA sequence: TGTGCCAGCAGTTTATCTGGCAGAACTAATTCACCCCTCCACTTT. Translated, it gives CASSLSGRTNSPLHF.